This T cell receptor beta chain was captured in a study of shared clonotypes between healthy human individuals. Germline values: CDR1 MNHEY, CDR2 SMNVEV (reference sequence). The CDR3 sequence is 15 residues long. The ends lost 6 bases at V and 8 bases at J; junction bases unmatched: 11. Some clones are missing from TCRdb's copy, which holds only in-frame ones; the method was immunoSEQ multiplex PCR. The repertoire has roughly 2.2 million clones, about nine tenths of them found once; the top ten carry 0.3% to 0.45%. As regards this clone: Its antigen is undetermined.

Findings and caveats of the study: With four donors compared, roughly 5% of naive CD4 clonotypes were shared.

Material for sequencing was naive CD4+ T cells from PBMCs. The subset is: CD45RA+ positively selected. This chain uses TRBV27 with TRBJ2-1; 9 bases match TRBD1. The clonotype was recovered from a man between 18 and 35 years old in good health. Some clones in this sample may be carry-over from other donors' samples. CDR3 sequence (DNA): TGTGCCAGCAGAGTGCCCGGGACAGGGCCCCATGAGCAGTTCTTC. It yields the protein CASRVPGTGPHEQFF.